This T cell receptor beta chain was sequenced during a study of T cells in Graves' hyperthyroidism and ophthalmopathy. Trimming shortened V by 1 base and J by 1 base, and 19 bases separated the two germline ends. The CDR3 totals 19 residues. Germline CDR1 reads SGHVS; CDR2 reads FQNEAQ. This clonotype was counted ten times or more. TCR beta CDR3 sequences were amplified from RNA transcripts. Primed by the HTBI set, a first-round RT-PCR was run on the TCR CDR3. TCRdb used MiXCR to reprocess the multiplex PCR reads, holding one entry per CDR3 protein. This sample has roughly 180,000 distinct CDR3 sequences; roughly 10% occur once, and the top ten carry around 21%.

The receptor was isolated from a woman aged 18-35 years with Graves' hyperthyroidism that later progressed to Graves' ophthalmopathy. Sequencing input: blood. The rearrangement joins TRBV7-8 to TRBJ2-2; D may be TRBD1 or TRBD2 (5 bases each). The CDR3 nucleotides are TGTGCCAGCAGCTTAGAGGCCGATACGAGGGGCATGAACACCGGGGAGCTGTTTTTT. Amino acids: CASSLEADTRGMNTGELFF.